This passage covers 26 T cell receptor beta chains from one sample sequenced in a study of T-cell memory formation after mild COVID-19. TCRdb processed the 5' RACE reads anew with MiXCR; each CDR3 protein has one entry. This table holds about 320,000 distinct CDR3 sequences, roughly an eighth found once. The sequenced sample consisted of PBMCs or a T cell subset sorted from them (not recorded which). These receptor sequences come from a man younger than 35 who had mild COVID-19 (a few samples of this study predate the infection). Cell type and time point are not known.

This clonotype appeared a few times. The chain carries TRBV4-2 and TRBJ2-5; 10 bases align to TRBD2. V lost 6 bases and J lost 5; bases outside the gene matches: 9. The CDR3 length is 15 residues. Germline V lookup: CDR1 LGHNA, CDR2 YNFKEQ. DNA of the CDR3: TGTGCCAGCAGTCGAGCGGGGGGGCCGGGGGAGACCCAGTACTTC. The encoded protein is CASSRAGGPGETQYF.

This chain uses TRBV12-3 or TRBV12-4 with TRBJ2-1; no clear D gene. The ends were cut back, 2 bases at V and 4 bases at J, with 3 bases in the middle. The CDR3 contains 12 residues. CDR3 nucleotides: TGTGCCAGCAGTTTAAAGTACAATGAGCAGTTCTTC. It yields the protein CASSLKYNEQFF.

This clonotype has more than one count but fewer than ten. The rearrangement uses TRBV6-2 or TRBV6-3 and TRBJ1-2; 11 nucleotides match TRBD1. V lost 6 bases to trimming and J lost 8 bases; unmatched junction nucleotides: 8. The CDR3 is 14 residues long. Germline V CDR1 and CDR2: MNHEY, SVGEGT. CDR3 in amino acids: CASSLGTGGSGYTF. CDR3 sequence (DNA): TGTGCCAGCAGCCTCGGGACAGGGGGTAGCGGCTACACCTTC.

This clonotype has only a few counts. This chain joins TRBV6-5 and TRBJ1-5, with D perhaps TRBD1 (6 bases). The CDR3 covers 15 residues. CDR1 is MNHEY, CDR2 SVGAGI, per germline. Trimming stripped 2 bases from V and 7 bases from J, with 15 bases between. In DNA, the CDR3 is TGTGCCAGCAGTTACACGGGGGGCGCAAACCAGCCCCAGCATTTT. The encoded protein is CASSYTGGANQPQHF.

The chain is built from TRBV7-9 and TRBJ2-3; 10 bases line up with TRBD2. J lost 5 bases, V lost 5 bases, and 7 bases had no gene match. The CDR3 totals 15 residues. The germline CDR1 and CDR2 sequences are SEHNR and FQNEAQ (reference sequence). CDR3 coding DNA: TGTGCCAGCAGCCTCCCAGCGGGGGGGCAAGATACGCAGTATTTT. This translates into CASSLPAGGQDTQYF.

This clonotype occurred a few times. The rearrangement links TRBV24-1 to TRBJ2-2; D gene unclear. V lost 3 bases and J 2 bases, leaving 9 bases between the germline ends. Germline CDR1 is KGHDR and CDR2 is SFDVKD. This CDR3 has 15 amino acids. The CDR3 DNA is TGTGCCACCAGTGATACTTCGGGTAACACCGGGGAGCTGTTTTTT. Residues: CATSDTSGNTGELFF.

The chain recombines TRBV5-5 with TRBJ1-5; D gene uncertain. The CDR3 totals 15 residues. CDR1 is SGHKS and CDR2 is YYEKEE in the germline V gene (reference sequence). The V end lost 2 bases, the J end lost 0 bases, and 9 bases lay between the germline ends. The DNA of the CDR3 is TGTGCCAGCAGCTTAAGTTCGTATAGCAATCAGCCCCAGCATTTT. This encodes CASSLSSYSNQPQHF.

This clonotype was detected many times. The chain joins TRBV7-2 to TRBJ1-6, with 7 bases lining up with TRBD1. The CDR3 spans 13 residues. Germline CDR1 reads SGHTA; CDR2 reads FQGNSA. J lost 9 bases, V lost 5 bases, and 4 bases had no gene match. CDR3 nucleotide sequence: TGTGCCAGCAGCCCCAGGGGGAGTTCACCCCTCCACTTT. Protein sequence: CASSPRGSSPLHF. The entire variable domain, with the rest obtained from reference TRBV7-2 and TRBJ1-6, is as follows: GAGVSQSPSNKVTEKGKDVELRCDPISGHTALYWYRQSLGQGLEFLIYFQGNSAPDKSGLPSDRFSAERTGGSVSTLTIQRTQQEDSAVYLCASSPRGSSPLHFGNGTRLTVT.

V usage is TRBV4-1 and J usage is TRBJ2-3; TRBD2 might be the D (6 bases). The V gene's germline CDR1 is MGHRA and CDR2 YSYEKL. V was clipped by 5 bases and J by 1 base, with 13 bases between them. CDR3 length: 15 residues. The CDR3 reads CASSFLAWGTDTQYF. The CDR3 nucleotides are TGCGCCAGCAGCTTCCTAGCGTGGGGCACAGATACGCAGTATTTT.

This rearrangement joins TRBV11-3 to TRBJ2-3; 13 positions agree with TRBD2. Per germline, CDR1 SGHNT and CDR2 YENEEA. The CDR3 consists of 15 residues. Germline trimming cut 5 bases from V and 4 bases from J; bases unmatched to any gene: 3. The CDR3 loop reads CASSRGLAGPDTQYF. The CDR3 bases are TGTGCCAGCAGCCGGGGACTAGCGGGACCAGATACGCAGTATTTT.

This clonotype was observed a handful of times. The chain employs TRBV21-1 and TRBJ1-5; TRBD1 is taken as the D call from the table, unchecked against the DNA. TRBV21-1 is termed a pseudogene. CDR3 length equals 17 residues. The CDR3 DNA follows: TGTGCCAGCAGCAACCACAGGGTCCCGCAAAACAATCAGCCCCAGCATTTT. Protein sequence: CASSNHRVPQNNQPQHF.

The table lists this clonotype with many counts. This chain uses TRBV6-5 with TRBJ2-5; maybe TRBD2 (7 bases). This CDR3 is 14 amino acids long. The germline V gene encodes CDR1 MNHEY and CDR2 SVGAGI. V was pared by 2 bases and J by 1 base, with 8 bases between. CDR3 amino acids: CASSYGGAQETQYF. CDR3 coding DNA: TGTGCCAGCAGTTACGGGGGGGCCCAAGAGACCCAGTACTTC.

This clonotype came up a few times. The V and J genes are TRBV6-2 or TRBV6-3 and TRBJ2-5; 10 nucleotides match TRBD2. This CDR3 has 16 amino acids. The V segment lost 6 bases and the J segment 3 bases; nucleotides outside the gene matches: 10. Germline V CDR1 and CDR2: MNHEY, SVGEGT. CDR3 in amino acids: CASRETPGLAKETQYF. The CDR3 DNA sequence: TGTGCCAGCAGAGAAACCCCGGGACTAGCGAAAGAGACCCAGTACTTC.

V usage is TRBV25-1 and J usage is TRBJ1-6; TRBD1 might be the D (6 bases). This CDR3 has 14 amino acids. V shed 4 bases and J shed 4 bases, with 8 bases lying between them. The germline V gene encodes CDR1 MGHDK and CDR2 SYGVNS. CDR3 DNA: TGTGCCAGCAGTGTACAGGGTTATAATTCACCCCTCCACTTT. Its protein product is CASSVQGYNSPLHF.

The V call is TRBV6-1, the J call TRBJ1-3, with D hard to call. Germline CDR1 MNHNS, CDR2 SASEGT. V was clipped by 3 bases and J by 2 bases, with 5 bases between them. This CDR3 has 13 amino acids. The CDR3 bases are TGTGCCAGCAGTGAGTGGCCTGGAAACACCATATATTTT. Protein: CASSEWPGNTIYF.

This CDR3 reads CASSPGALLRADTQYF. The CDR3 nucleotides are TGCGCCAGCAGCCCGGGGGCCTTGTTGAGGGCAGATACGCAGTATTTT. The V and J genes are TRBV5-1 and TRBJ2-3; D might be TRBD1 or TRBD2, each matching 6 bases. Germline CDR1 SGHRS, CDR2 YFSETQ. The CDR3 covers 16 residues. The germline V and J ends were trimmed by 4 bases and 4 bases, with 19 bases remaining between them.

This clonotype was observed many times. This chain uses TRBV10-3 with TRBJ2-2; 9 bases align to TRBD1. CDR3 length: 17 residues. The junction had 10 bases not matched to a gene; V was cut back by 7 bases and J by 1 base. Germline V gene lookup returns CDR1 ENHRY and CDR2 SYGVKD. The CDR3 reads CAITGTGLGQNTGELFF. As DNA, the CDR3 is TGTGCCATCACCGGGACAGGGCTCGGTCAGAACACCGGGGAGCTGTTTTTT.

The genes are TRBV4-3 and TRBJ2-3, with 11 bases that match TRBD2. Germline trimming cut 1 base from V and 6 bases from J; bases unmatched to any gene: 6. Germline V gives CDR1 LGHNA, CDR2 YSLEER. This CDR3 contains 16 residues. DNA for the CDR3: TGCGCCAGCAGCCAAGCTACTAGCGGGGGTGGTGATACGCAGTATTTT. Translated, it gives CASSQATSGGGDTQYF.

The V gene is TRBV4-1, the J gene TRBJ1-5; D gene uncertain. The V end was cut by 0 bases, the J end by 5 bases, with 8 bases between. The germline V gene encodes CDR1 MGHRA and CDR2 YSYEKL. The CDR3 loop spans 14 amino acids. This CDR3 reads CASSQDILDQPQHF. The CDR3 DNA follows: TGCGCCAGCAGCCAAGATATTCTCGATCAGCCCCAGCATTTT.

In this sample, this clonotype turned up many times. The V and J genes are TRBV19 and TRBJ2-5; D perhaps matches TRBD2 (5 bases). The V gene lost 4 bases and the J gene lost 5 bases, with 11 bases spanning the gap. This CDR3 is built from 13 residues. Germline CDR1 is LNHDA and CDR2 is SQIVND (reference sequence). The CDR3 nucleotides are TGTGCCAGTAGTACAACCCAGCGGGAGACCCAGTACTTC. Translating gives CASSTTQRETQYF.

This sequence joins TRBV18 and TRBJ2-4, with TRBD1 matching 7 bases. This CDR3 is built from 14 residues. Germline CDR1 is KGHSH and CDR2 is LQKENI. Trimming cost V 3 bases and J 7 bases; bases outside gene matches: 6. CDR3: CASSPAGTANIQYF. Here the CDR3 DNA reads TGTGCCAGCTCACCCGCCGGGACAGCCAACATTCAGTACTTC.

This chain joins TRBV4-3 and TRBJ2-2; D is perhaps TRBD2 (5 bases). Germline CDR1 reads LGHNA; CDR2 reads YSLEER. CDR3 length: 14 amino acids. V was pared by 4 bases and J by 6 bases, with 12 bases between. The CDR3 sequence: CASSRRVEAGELFF. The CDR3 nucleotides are TGCGCCAGCAGCCGAAGGGTGGAGGCCGGGGAGCTGTTTTTT.

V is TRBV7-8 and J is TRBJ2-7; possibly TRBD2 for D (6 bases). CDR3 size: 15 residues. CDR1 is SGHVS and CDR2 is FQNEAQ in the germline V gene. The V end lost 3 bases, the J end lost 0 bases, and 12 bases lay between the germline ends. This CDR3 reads CASSFRGDASYEQYV. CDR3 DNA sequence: TGTGCCAGCAGCTTCCGCGGGGACGCCTCCTACGAGCAGTACGTC.

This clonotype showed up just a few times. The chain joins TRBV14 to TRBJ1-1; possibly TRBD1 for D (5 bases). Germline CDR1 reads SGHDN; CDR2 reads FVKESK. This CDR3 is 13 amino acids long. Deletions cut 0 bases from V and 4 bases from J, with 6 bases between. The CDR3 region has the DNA TGTGCCAGCAGCCAAGATCAGGGCACTGAAGCTTTCTTT. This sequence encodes CASSQDQGTEAFF.

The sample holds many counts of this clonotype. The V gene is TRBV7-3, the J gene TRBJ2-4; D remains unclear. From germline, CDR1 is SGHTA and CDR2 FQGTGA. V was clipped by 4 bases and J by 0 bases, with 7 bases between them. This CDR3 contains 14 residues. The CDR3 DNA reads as TGTGCCAGCAGCTCCGGGCTAGCCAAAAACATTCAGTACTTC. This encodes CASSSGLAKNIQYF.

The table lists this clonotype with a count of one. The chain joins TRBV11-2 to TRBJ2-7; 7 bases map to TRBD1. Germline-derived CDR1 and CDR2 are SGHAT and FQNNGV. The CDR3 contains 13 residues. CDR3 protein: CDSSPDRNYEQYV. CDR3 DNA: TGTGACAGCAGCCCGGACAGGAACTACGAGCAGTACGTC.